These 16 T cell receptor beta chains share one sample of origin, sequenced in a study of radiotherapy plus CTLA-4 blockade in lung cancer. Using immunoSEQ multiplex PCR, the repertoire was profiled, and TCRdb retains in-frame clones only, with some absent. This sample has about 110,000 clones, with about 84% found just once. The material sequenced was peripheral blood, taken from a patient treated with radiotherapy plus ipilimumab. Receptors originate from a human donor with non-small cell lung cancer that progressed on radiotherapy plus ipilimumab. Some clones in this sample may be carry-over from other donors' samples.

V usage is TRBV15 and J usage is TRBJ2-5; either TRBD1 or TRBD2 may fit D (6 bases each). Germline CDR1 LNHNV, CDR2 YYDKDF (reference sequence). The CDR3 totals 14 residues. Trimming removed 1 base from V and 5 bases from J, with 11 bases in between. CDR3 nucleotides: TGTGCCACCAGCAGAGTTGGGGGGCCGGAGACCCAGTACTTC. Its translation is CATSRVGGPETQYF.

This clone appeared a few times. This rearrangement joins TRBV19 to TRBJ2-2; tentatively, D is TRBD1 (6 bases). Germline V gives CDR1 LNHDA, CDR2 SQIVND (reference sequence). Between the trimmed V and J ends, which lost 1 base and 5 bases, there was a span of 8 bases. CDR3 length: 14 residues. The CDR3 sequence: CASSIVQGTGELFF. The CDR3 nucleotides are TGTGCCAGTAGTATAGTACAGGGAACCGGGGAGCTGTTTTTT.

The CDR3 protein is CASSIGTLGGSDTQYF. The CDR3 coding sequence is TGTGCCAGCAGCATCGGGACCCTGGGGGGCTCAGATACGCAGTATTTT. The chain couples TRBV11-2 to TRBJ2-3; D tentatively reads TRBD1 or TRBD2 (6 bases each). V lost 5 bases, J lost 4 bases, and 19 bases lay in between. The CDR3 has 16 residues. Germline V gene sequence: CDR1 SGHAT, CDR2 FQNNGV.

The CDR3 bases are TGTGCCAGCAGTTACTCGTTTCAGGGGGCTGGGTACGAGCAGTACTTC. Protein sequence: CASSYSFQGAGYEQYF. The chain carries TRBV6-5 and TRBJ2-7, with 8 bases that match TRBD1. Germline V gene sequence: CDR1 MNHEY, CDR2 SVGAGI. The CDR3 length is 16 residues. V was clipped by 0 bases and J by 4 bases; unmatched bases: 8.

The table lists this clone with a few counts. The chain links TRBV14 to TRBJ1-1, with no clear D. This CDR3 region has 15 residues. Trimming stripped 5 bases from V and 4 bases from J, with 17 bases between. Looked up from germline, CDR1 is SGHDN and CDR2 is FVKESK. CDR3 DNA: TGTGCCAGCAGCGGGAGGGAGGGCCCCCCCACTGAAGCTTTCTTT. Translating gives CASSGREGPPTEAFF.

V gene TRBV27 combines with J gene TRBJ1-6; 9 nucleotides align to TRBD1. The CDR3 is made up of 16 amino acids. With 2 bases clipped from V and 4 bases from J, the junction kept 3 bases outside the gene matches. Germline CDR1 reads MNHEY; CDR2 reads SMNVEV (reference sequence). The CDR3 DNA reads as TGTGCCAGCAGTTTAAGGGGACAGGGTTATAATTCACCCCTCCACTTT. Protein product: CASSLRGQGYNSPLHF.

This chain joins TRBV30 and TRBJ1-2, with D unresolved. V lost 4 bases to trimming and J lost 0 bases, with 9 bases between them. The CDR3 has 13 amino acids. Germline values: CDR1 GTSNPN, CDR2 SVGIG (reference sequence). The CDR3 bases are TGTGCCTGGAAGAAGGTCCCTAACTATGGCTACACCTTC. Amino acids: CAWKKVPNYGYTF.

This chain joins TRBV28 and TRBJ2-7; D is perhaps TRBD1 (8 bases). Germline CDR1 MDHEN, CDR2 SYDVKM. The germline V and J ends were trimmed by 4 bases and 2 bases, with 15 bases remaining between them. This CDR3 is 15 amino acids long. The CDR3 coding sequence is TGTGCCAGCAGTTCTTCACAGGGGGGGACCTACGAGCAGTACTTC. Residues: CASSSSQGGTYEQYF.

Comment on this clone: In the same sample, other DNA sequences code for this CDR3. The chain joins TRBV30 to TRBJ2-7, with TRBD1 matching over 7 bases. The CDR3 consists of 12 residues. Trimming at V came to 2 bases and at J to 9 bases, leaving 7 bases not matched to a gene. Per germline, CDR1 GTSNPN and CDR2 SVGIG (reference sequence). In DNA form, the CDR3 reads TGTGCCTGGAGTATGAGGGGGCGAGGGCAGTACTTC. Encoded protein: CAWSMRGRGQYF.

This clone was detected only once. The genes are TRBV27 and TRBJ1-2, with D maybe TRBD1 (6 bases). There are 11 residues in the CDR3. Trimming removed 9 bases from V and 8 bases from J, with 13 bases in between. In germline, CDR1 is MNHEY, CDR2 SMNVEV (reference sequence). CDR3 sequence (DNA): TGTGCCAGAGGGGGGGTGCGAGGCTACACCTTC. Its translation: CARGGVRGYTF.

This sequence joins TRBV18 and TRBJ2-4, with 10 nucleotides matching TRBD1. V trimming: 3 bases; J trimming: 5 bases; junction bases outside the gene matches: 7. The CDR3 contains 16 residues. Germline assignment: CDR1 KGHSH and CDR2 LQKENI. This CDR3 reads CASSPTPGQGENIQYF. The CDR3, as DNA: TGTGCCAGCTCACCTACCCCCGGACAGGGGGAAAACATTCAGTACTTC.

This clone has a single count. The chain combines TRBV5-1 with TRBJ2-5, with 9 bases aligning to TRBD1. The ends lost 4 bases at V and 5 bases at J; junction bases unmatched: 6. The CDR3 has 14 amino acids. Germline CDR1 is SGHRS and CDR2 is YFSETQ. The DNA of the CDR3 is TGCGCCAGCAGCGTGGGACAGGGTTTCGAGACCCAGTACTTC. Encoded protein: CASSVGQGFETQYF. The full variable domain, completed using reference TRBV5-1 and TRBJ2-5, is KAGVTQTPRYLIKTRGQQVTLSCSPISGHRSVSWYQQTPGQGLQFLFEYFSETQRNKGNFPGRFSGRQFSNSRSEMNVSTLELGDSALYLCASSVGQGFETQYFGPGTRLLVL.

With regard to this clone: Sequence at one end of the junction differs from germline and may be a read error. This chain joins TRBV7-7 and TRBJ2-3; possible D gene TRBD1, 7 bases. From germline, CDR1 is SSHAT and CDR2 FNYEAQ (reference sequence). The CDR3 runs to 12 residues. The CDR3 loop reads CASRGATDTQYF. CDR3 in DNA: TGTGCTAGCAGGGGGGCCACAGATACGCAGTATTTT. Supplemented by reference TRBV7-7 and TRBJ2-3, the full variable domain reads GAGVSQSPRYKVTKRGQDVTLRCDPISSHATLYWYQQALGQGPEFLTYFNYEAQPDKSGLPSDRFSAERPEGSISTLTIQRTEQRDSAMYRCASRGATDTQYFGPGTRLTVL.

This chain connects TRBV2 to TRBJ2-5; 8 bases match TRBD2. V was pared by 7 bases and J by 5 bases, with 9 bases of the junction left unmatched. Germline V CDR1 and CDR2: SNHLY, FYNNEI. The CDR3 has 14 amino acids. CDR3: CASKPGTSEETQYF. The CDR3 region has the DNA TGTGCCAGCAAACCCGGGACTAGTGAGGAGACCCAGTACTTC.

This clone was seen only once. The junction differs from germline at one of its ends, possibly a read error. The chain recombines TRBV5-1 with TRBJ2-5, with a tentative D call TRBD1 (5 bases). Germline V lookup: CDR1 SGHRS, CDR2 YFSETQ. The CDR3 totals 14 residues. In nucleotides, the CDR3 is TGCGCCAGCAGCTTGGAAGGACAACAAGAGTCCCAGTACTTC. This encodes CASSLEGQQESQYF. Combining the CDR3 with reference TRBV5-1 and TRBJ2-5 gives the whole variable domain KAGVTQTPRYLIKTRGQQVTLSCSPISGHRSVSWYQQTPGQGLQFLFEYFSETQRNKGNFPGRFSGRQFSNSRSEMNVSTLELGDSALYLCASSLEGQQESQYFGPGTRLLVL.

The rearrangement links TRBV10-3 to TRBJ2-7; 12 bases fit TRBD2. This CDR3 has 14 amino acids. J lost 6 bases, V lost 5 bases, and 5 bases had no gene match. CDR1 and CDR2 (germline): ENHRY, SYGVKD. The CDR3 here is CAISRTSGVLEQYF. The CDR3, as DNA: TGTGCCATCAGTCGGACTAGCGGGGTTCTCGAGCAGTACTTC.